This entry lists 32 T cell receptor beta chains sequenced from one sample in a study of early T cells in non-severe SARS-CoV-2 infection. TCRdb independently ran MiXCR on the 5' RACE reads; one entry per CDR3 protein. The sample holds approximately 73,000 distinct CDR3 sequences, 10% to 12% seen once. Sequenced: whole blood. The receptors were sampled from an adult who was a healthcare worker with PCR-confirmed SARS-CoV-2 infection or an uninfected control (not recorded which).

This clonotype occurred many times. The chain is built from TRBV11-2 and TRBJ2-2; D not resolved. The CDR3 is made up of 12 amino acids. V was trimmed by 2 bases and J by 3 bases, leaving 1 base between them. Germline CDR1 and CDR2: SGHAT and FQNNGV. In nucleotides, the CDR3 is TGTGCCAGCAGCTTATACACCGGGGAGCTGTTTTTT. Its translation is CASSLYTGELFF.

This rearrangement joins TRBV10-1 to TRBJ2-5; 8 positions agree with TRBD1. The V and J ends lost 10 bases and 10 bases, in that order; junction bases with no gene match: 14. The CDR3 extends over 13 amino acids. Germline V gene data show CDR1 as WNHNN and CDR2 as SYGVQD (reference sequence). CDR3 bases: TGCGCCACCTCGGGACAGGTCTCTACTGGCCAGTACTTC. This translates into CATSGQVSTGQYF.

In this sample, this clonotype turned up a few times. The rearrangement links TRBV15 to TRBJ2-5; D might be TRBD1 (5 bases). Germline V lookup: CDR1 LNHNV, CDR2 YYDKDF (reference sequence). Trimming pared 10 bases from V and 2 bases from J, leaving 8 bases between. The length of the CDR3 is 11 residues. The CDR3 DNA reads TGTGCCAGAAGGGGACAAGAGACCCAGTACTTC. Protein: CARRGQETQYF.

This clonotype was recorded many times. The rearrangement links TRBV11-3 to TRBJ2-3; no clear D gene. CDR1 and CDR2 (germline): SGHNT, YENEEA. V lost 2 bases to trimming and J lost 6 bases, with 12 bases between them. This CDR3 is 14 amino acids long. CDR3 nucleotide sequence: TGTGCCAGCAGCTTATTCGGTCCCCCGGATACGCAGTATTTT. It yields the protein CASSLFGPPDTQYF.

This clonotype was counted many times. V and J are TRBV11-2 and TRBJ2-3; 8 bases are shared with TRBD2. This CDR3 region has 16 residues. Looked up from germline, CDR1 is SGHAT and CDR2 is FQNNGV. J lost 1 base, V lost 3 bases, and 6 bases had no gene match. CDR3 in DNA: TGTGCCAGCAGCTTTATGGGACTAGTAGGCACAGATACGCAGTATTTT. This sequence encodes CASSFMGLVGTDTQYF.

The chain carries TRBV3-1 and TRBJ2-7; D might be TRBD2 (5 bases). Germline V gene data show CDR1 as LGHDT and CDR2 as YNNKEL (reference sequence). Trimming shortened V by 2 bases and J by 2 bases, and 13 bases separated the two germline ends. The CDR3 sequence is 15 residues long. CDR3 nucleotides: TGTGCCAGCAGCCAATATCCGGGGTCTACCTACGAGCAGTACTTC. Its translation: CASSQYPGSTYEQYF.

This chain joins TRBV7-3 and TRBJ1-2; D possibly corresponds to TRBD1 (6 bases). Germline values: CDR1 SGHTA, CDR2 FQGTGA. This CDR3 spans 15 amino acids. V was cut by 5 bases and J by 7 bases, with 20 bases left in between. CDR3 amino acids: CASSKDSGTRGGYTF. CDR3 DNA: TGTGCCAGCAGCAAGGACTCCGGGACACGGGGTGGCTACACCTTC.

This clonotype has only a few counts. This chain connects TRBV28 to TRBJ1-1, with D possibly being TRBD1 (5 bases). CDR3 length: 15 residues. Germline lookup yields CDR1 MDHEN and CDR2 SYDVKM. Trimming pared 3 bases from V and 4 bases from J, leaving 15 bases between. The CDR3 DNA follows: TGTGCCAGCAGTTTGATGGGGGAAAGGGGCACTGAAGCTTTCTTT. Translating gives CASSLMGERGTEAFF.

This clonotype was seen repeatedly, ten times or more. This CDR3 reads CASSLGRVFVNTEAFF. DNA of the CDR3: TGTGCCAGCAGCTTGGGTAGGGTATTCGTGAACACTGAAGCTTTCTTT. The rearrangement uses TRBV11-2 and TRBJ1-1; D is uncertain. The CDR3 spans 16 residues. V lost 3 bases and J lost 0, with 14 bases in between. Germline lookup yields CDR1 SGHAT and CDR2 FQNNGV.

This clonotype was counted many times. This rearrangement joins TRBV7-9 to TRBJ2-3; D may be TRBD1 (5 bases). V dropped 3 bases and J dropped 2 bases, with 12 bases sitting between them. The CDR3 is 15 amino acids. Germline V CDR1 and CDR2: SEHNR, FQNEAQ (reference sequence). The CDR3 DNA is TGTGCCAGCAGCTTCCGACAGCAGCACACAGATACGCAGTATTTT. This codes for CASSFRQQHTDTQYF. Combining the CDR3 with reference TRBV7-9 and TRBJ2-3 gives the whole variable domain DTGVSQNPRHKITKRGQNVTFRCDPISEHNRLYWYRQTLGQGPEFLTYFQNEAQLEKSRLLSDRFSAERPKGSFSTLEIQRTEQGDSAMYLCASSFRQQHTDTQYFGPGTRLTVL.

This clonotype was recorded at least ten times. The V and J genes are TRBV11-2 and TRBJ2-7, with TRBD2 as a possible D gene (6 bases). From germline, CDR1 is SGHAT and CDR2 FQNNGV. V was trimmed by 3 bases and J by 4 bases, leaving 10 bases between them. The CDR3 loop spans 13 amino acids. DNA for the CDR3: TGTGCCAGCAGCTTGGACTATCAATACGAGCAGTACTTC. Translated: CASSLDYQYEQYF.

The genes are TRBV6-2 or TRBV6-3 and TRBJ1-1; D possibly corresponds to TRBD1 (5 bases). Trimming removed 2 bases at V and 5 bases at J, with 12 bases between. The CDR3 runs 14 residues. The V gene's germline CDR1 is MNHEY and CDR2 SVGEGT. The CDR3 bases are TGTGCCAGCAGTTACGGCGCAGGGCGGACTGAAGCTTTCTTT. It specifies CASSYGAGRTEAFF.

The CDR3 coding sequence is TGCAGTGCTAGTTCCACTTTTAGCGGGGGTGGTACCTACGAGCAGTACTTC. This translates into CSASSTFSGGGTYEQYF. This rearrangement joins TRBV20-1 to TRBJ2-7, with TRBD2 identical over 9 bases. V shed 3 bases and J 2 bases; nucleotides not matched to a gene: 14. CDR1 and CDR2 (germline): DFQATT, SNEGSKA (reference sequence). This CDR3 comprises 17 residues.

This clonotype was observed a few times. The chain couples TRBV27 to TRBJ1-5; 7 bases map to TRBD1. The CDR3 extends over 16 amino acids. Looked up from germline, CDR1 is MNHEY and CDR2 is SMNVEV (reference sequence). J gave up 0 bases and V 9 bases, and 11 bases lay outside the gene matches. The CDR3 sequence: CASGDLGQTSNQPQHF. CDR3 DNA: TGTGCCAGTGGGGACCTGGGACAGACTAGCAATCAGCCCCAGCATTTT.

This clonotype has only a few counts. V gene TRBV7-9 combines with J gene TRBJ2-3; tentatively, D is TRBD1 (7 bases). V lost 4 bases to trimming and J lost 5 bases, with 13 bases between them. Germline lookup yields CDR1 SEHNR and CDR2 FQNEAQ (reference sequence). The CDR3 spans 14 residues. Here the CDR3 DNA reads TGTGCCAGCAGCTCCGGGACAGCGGGAGATACGCAGTATTTT. This encodes CASSSGTAGDTQYF.

The chain has TRBV7-9 and TRBJ2-3; possibly TRBD2 for D (6 bases). V lost 8 bases and J 1 base, leaving 10 bases between the germline ends. This CDR3 has 13 residues. Germline values: CDR1 SEHNR, CDR2 FQNEAQ (reference sequence). The DNA for the CDR3 is TGTGCCAGCCCGGGCGGGGGCACAGATACGCAGTATTTT. Translated: CASPGGGTDTQYF.

The gene calls are TRBV18 and TRBJ2-7; 13 nucleotides match TRBD2. The CDR3 is 17 amino acids. Germline V gives CDR1 KGHSH, CDR2 LQKENI. Trimming at V came to 5 bases and at J to 4 bases, leaving 11 bases not matched to a gene. Here the CDR3 reads CASSGTSGDITGYEQYF. The DNA of the CDR3 is TGTGCCAGCTCAGGGACTAGCGGGGATATCACGGGATACGAGCAGTACTTC.

The chain recombines TRBV5-5 with TRBJ2-1; D is unclear. The germline V and J ends were trimmed by 0 bases and 0 bases, with 7 bases remaining between them. This CDR3 region has 15 residues. Germline lookup yields CDR1 SGHKS and CDR2 YYEKEE (reference sequence). CDR3 bases: TGTGCCAGCAGCTTGGGATGGAGCTCCTACAATGAGCAGTTCTTC. Its translation: CASSLGWSSYNEQFF.

This clonotype showed up many times. The chain has TRBV6-5 and TRBJ1-2, with unresolved D. V was cut by 0 bases and J by 2 bases, with 13 bases left in between. The CDR3 runs to 16 residues. The germline V gene has CDR1 MNHEY and CDR2 SVGAGI. The CDR3 protein is CASSYSISAGNYGYTF. In DNA form, the CDR3 reads TGTGCCAGCAGTTACTCGATATCGGCAGGAAACTATGGCTACACCTTC.

This clonotype was seen only a few times. This chain connects TRBV7-6 to TRBJ2-7; D not resolved. The CDR3 is 13 amino acids. Germline CDR1 reads SGHVS; CDR2 reads FNYEAQ. V was shortened by 0 bases and J by 0 bases, with 3 bases between the two germline ends. CDR3 coding DNA: TGTGCCAGCAGCTTAGCAAGCTCCTACGAGCAGTACTTC. This codes for CASSLASSYEQYF.

On this clonotype itself: A much larger clone differs from this one at a single base, so this may be a read error. The chain employs TRBV11-2 and TRBJ1-6; no definite D call. The CDR3 is made up of 14 amino acids. V was cut by 3 bases and J by 6 bases, with 9 bases left in between. CDR1 and CDR2 from the germline V gene are SGHAT and FQNNGV. CDR3: CASSFDCPNSPLHF. The CDR3 DNA reads TGTGCCAGCAGCTTTGACTGTCCTAATTCACCCCTCCACTTT.

This clonotype was counted many times. V usage is TRBV27 and J usage is TRBJ1-5; unclear D gene. Trimming removed 0 bases at V and 4 bases at J, with 4 bases between. CDR1 MNHEY and CDR2 SMNVEV come from the germline V gene (reference sequence). The CDR3 runs 13 residues. The CDR3 region is CASSLSRNQPQHF. CDR3 DNA: TGTGCCAGCAGTTTATCGAGGAATCAGCCCCAGCATTTT.

The chain recombines TRBV6-4 with TRBJ1-2; no clear D gene. V lost 0 bases and J lost 6, with 11 bases in between. The length of the CDR3 is 14 residues. Germline V CDR1 and CDR2: MRHNA, SNTAGT. The DNA of the CDR3 is TGTGCCAGCAGTGACTCGTGGCAGGACGATGGCTACACCTTC. Amino acids: CASSDSWQDDGYTF.

This clonotype was found many times. The rearrangement links TRBV4-2 to TRBJ2-1; 12 nucleotides match TRBD1. Looked up from germline, CDR1 is LGHNA and CDR2 is YNFKEQ. The CDR3 is 16 residues long. Losses at the gene ends were 4 bases for V and 8 bases for J; bases not matched to a gene: 9. CDR3 loop: CASSLAGTGGLHEQFF. The CDR3 DNA reads TGTGCCAGCAGCCTCGCCGGGACAGGGGGCTTGCATGAGCAGTTCTTC.

This clonotype was recorded many times. The chain links TRBV2 to TRBJ2-3; TRBD2 agrees at 8 bases. The ends lost 2 bases at V and 6 bases at J; junction bases unmatched: 7. Looked up from germline, CDR1 is SNHLY and CDR2 is FYNNEI. This CDR3 comprises 15 residues. The CDR3 DNA sequence: TGTGCCAGCAGTGAAAGGCGGGGGGCCAGGGATACGCAGTATTTT. Its protein is CASSERRGARDTQYF.

V gene TRBV20-1 combines with J gene TRBJ2-3, with 8 nucleotides matching TRBD2. Trimming removed 3 bases from V and 0 bases from J; junction bases left unmatched: 8. The CDR3 covers 16 residues. Germline V gives CDR1 DFQATT, CDR2 SNEGSKA (reference sequence). CDR3 region: CSASGGASGSTDTQYF. The CDR3, as DNA: TGCAGTGCTAGCGGGGGGGCCAGTGGCAGCACAGATACGCAGTATTTT.

Only a few counts were recorded for this clonotype. The CDR3 loop reads CSARDPQGRNIQYF. In nucleotides, the CDR3 is TGCAGTGCTAGAGATCCCCAGGGAAGGAACATTCAGTACTTC. The rearrangement joins TRBV20-1 to TRBJ2-4, with a weak D call TRBD1 (5 bases). The CDR3 has 14 amino acids. The germline gives CDR1 DFQATT, CDR2 SNEGSKA (reference sequence). Trimming left V 0 bases short and J 7 bases short, with 13 bases between.

Points on this clonotype: A much larger clonotype is one base distant, so this may be a read error. The genes are TRBV19 and TRBJ2-2, with 7 bases fitting TRBD1. This CDR3 is built from 14 residues. V lost 11 bases and J lost 3; bases outside the gene matches: 9. Per germline, CDR1 LNHDA and CDR2 SQIVND (reference sequence). The CDR3 DNA is TGTGCCTGTAAGAACAGGGGAGACACCGGGGAGCTGTTTTTT. It encodes CACKNRGDTGELFF.

This clonotype was found a few times. The DNA of the CDR3 is TGTGCCAGCGGGACAGCGAGTTATTCTGGGGCCAACGTCCTGACTTTC. Its translation is CASGTASYSGANVLTF. The V gene is TRBV7-9, the J gene TRBJ2-6; 7 bases are shared with TRBD1. The V and J ends lost 8 bases and 1 base, in that order; junction bases with no gene match: 8. The CDR3 covers 16 residues. Germline values: CDR1 SEHNR, CDR2 FQNEAQ (reference sequence).

This clonotype has at least ten counts. V and J are TRBV7-6 and TRBJ2-2, with D hard to call. CDR3 length equals 12 residues. The V and J ends lost 5 bases and 5 bases respectively, with 6 bases between them. Germline V lookup: CDR1 SGHVS, CDR2 FNYEAQ. CDR3 DNA: TGTGCCAGCAGCATTTTTACCGGGGAGCTGTTTTTT. Protein: CASSIFTGELFF.

This clonotype was observed a few times. This rearrangement joins TRBV11-2 to TRBJ2-7, with a tentative D call TRBD1 (6 bases). The V end lost 4 bases, the J end lost 12 bases, and 16 bases lay between the germline ends. Germline assignment: CDR1 SGHAT and CDR2 FQNNGV. The CDR3 covers 12 residues. The CDR3 DNA sequence: TGTGCCAGCAGCTCCGTTACAGGGAATGGGTACTTC. Translation gives CASSSVTGNGYF.

This clonotype was counted many times. The rearrangement uses TRBV6-2 or TRBV6-3 and TRBJ1-5; D is ambiguous. V was cut by 2 bases and J by 2 bases, with 13 bases left in between. In germline, CDR1 is MNHEY, CDR2 SVGEGT. The CDR3 is 16 amino acids. The CDR3 sequence: CASSYDPRVGNQPQHF. For the CDR3, the DNA is TGTGCCAGCAGTTACGACCCAAGGGTTGGCAATCAGCCCCAGCATTTT.